Listed below are T cell receptor beta chains from one sample, sequenced in a study of blood T cell repertoires in COVID-19. Data came from immunoSEQ multiplex PCR; TCRdb stores just in-frame clones and leaves some out. The sample holds 81,000 or so clones, 70% to 90% seen once. What was sequenced was peripheral blood. The receptors shown here come from a man aged 45-65 years with COVID-19, enrolled during active disease. The CDR3 runs from the conserved cysteine through the conserved F or W. Fields, in order: D gene, J gene, clone size, V gene, CDR3 protein, CDR3 DNA. The D gene is left open where the match is weak. Some rows mark clone size as missing; the rest say once, few, many or name a class of expanded clone.

D gene: TRBD2
J gene: TRBJ2-7
clone size: .
V gene: TRBV10-1
CDR3 protein: CASSETLAGGPGEQYF
CDR3 DNA: TGCGCCAGCAGTGAAACCTTAGCGGGAGGGCCAGGGGAGCAGTACTTC

D gene: .
J gene: TRBJ2-7
clone size: .
V gene: TRBV28
CDR3 protein: CASSLFLEQYF
CDR3 DNA: TGTGCCAGCAGTTTATTTCTCGAGCAGTACTTC

D gene: .
J gene: TRBJ1-1
clone size: .
V gene: TRBV21-1
CDR3 protein: CASSTSQGENTEAFF
CDR3 DNA: TGTGCCAGCAGTACCTCCCAGGGGGAGAACACTGAAGCTTTCTTT

D gene: TRBD1
J gene: TRBJ1-3
clone size: .
V gene: TRBV5-4
CDR3 protein: CASSRGGADSGNTIYF
CDR3 DNA: TGTGCCAGCAGCCGAGGGGGCGCGGACTCTGGAAACACCATATATTTT

D gene: .
J gene: TRBJ1-3
clone size: .
V gene: TRBV30
CDR3 protein: CAWSRGSAGNTIYF
CDR3 DNA: TGTGCCTGGAGTCGGGGGTCGGCCGGAAACACCATATATTTT

D gene: TRBD1
J gene: TRBJ1-3
clone size: .
V gene: TRBV7-9
CDR3 protein: CASSLRQGNSGNTIYF
CDR3 DNA: TGTGCCAGCAGCCTCCGACAGGGGAATTCTGGAAACACCATATATTTT

D gene: TRBD1
J gene: TRBJ1-5
clone size: .
V gene: TRBV28
CDR3 protein: CASRGQGVATQHF
CDR3 DNA: TGTGCCAGCAGGGGACAGGGGGTGGCGACCCAGCATTTT

D gene: TRBD1
J gene: TRBJ2-7
clone size: .
V gene: TRBV11-2
CDR3 protein: CASSVTGTGVREQYF
CDR3 DNA: TGTGCCAGCAGCGTAACCGGGACAGGGGTGAGGGAGCAGTACTTC

D gene: .
J gene: TRBJ1-3
clone size: .
V gene: TRBV1
CDR3 protein: CTSSQGQGHEGNTIYF
CDR3 DNA: TGCACCAGCAGCCAAGGACAGGGCCACGAGGGAAACACCATATATTTT

D gene: TRBD2
J gene: TRBJ2-3
clone size: .
V gene: TRBV9
CDR3 protein: CASSVGGLAGVIDTQYF
CDR3 DNA: TGTGCCAGCAGCGTAGGAGGACTAGCGGGAGTCATAGATACGCAGTATTTT

D gene: .
J gene: TRBJ1-6
clone size: .
V gene: TRBV7-2
CDR3 protein: CASSFIDSPLHF
CDR3 DNA: TGTGCCAGCAGCTTTATCGATTCACCCCTCCACTTT

D gene: TRBD2
J gene: TRBJ2-7
clone size: .
V gene: TRBV7-2
CDR3 protein: CASSLWVSGRRSSEQYF
CDR3 DNA: TGTGCCAGCAGCTTATGGGTCAGCGGGAGACGGTCAAGCGAGCAGTACTTC

D gene: TRBD1
J gene: TRBJ2-5
clone size: .
V gene: TRBV14
CDR3 protein: CASSRIQGARFETQYF
CDR3 DNA: TGTGCCAGCAGCCGAATACAGGGGGCGAGGTTTGAGACCCAGTACTTC

D gene: TRBD1
J gene: TRBJ2-7
clone size: .
V gene: TRBV6-1
CDR3 protein: CASSEGWGQGPYEQYF
CDR3 DNA: TGTGCCAGCAGTGAAGGGTGGGGACAGGGCCCCTACGAGCAGTACTTC

D gene: .
J gene: TRBJ2-3
clone size: .
V gene: TRBV7-2
CDR3 protein: CASSSMGGGSADTQYF
CDR3 DNA: TGTGCCAGCAGCTCAATGGGGGGCGGGAGTGCAGATACGCAGTATTTT

D gene: TRBD1
J gene: TRBJ1-4
clone size: .
V gene: TRBV5-4
CDR3 protein: CASSRGQINEKLFF
CDR3 DNA: TGTGCCAGCAGCCGGGGACAGATAAATGAAAAACTGTTTTTT

D gene: TRBD2
J gene: TRBJ2-5
clone size: many
V gene: TRBV4-1
CDR3 protein: CASSQLAGEEQETQYF
CDR3 DNA: TGCGCCAGCAGCCAGTTAGCGGGAGAGGAACAAGAGACCCAGTACTTC

D gene: .
J gene: TRBJ2-3
clone size: .
V gene: TRBV9
CDR3 protein: CASSGRAGTDTQYF
CDR3 DNA: TGTGCCAGCAGCGGCAGGGCCGGCACAGATACGCAGTATTTT

D gene: TRBD2
J gene: TRBJ2-5
clone size: once
V gene: TRBV30
CDR3 protein: CAWSSGGNLNGGETQYF
CDR3 DNA: TGTGCCTGGAGTTCCGGGGGGAACCTCAATGGGGGGGAGACCCAGTACTTC

D gene: TRBD2
J gene: TRBJ2-7
clone size: once
V gene: TRBV9
CDR3 protein: CASSPSGTSYEQYF
CDR3 DNA: TGTGCCAGCAGCCCTAGCGGGACCTCCTACGAGCAGTACTTC

D gene: .
J gene: TRBJ2-7
clone size: few
V gene: TRBV7-9
CDR3 protein: CASSPPGGAYEQYF
CDR3 DNA: TGTGCCAGCAGCCCCCCCGGCGGGGCCTACGAGCAGTACTTC

D gene: TRBD2
J gene: TRBJ2-5
clone size: .
V gene: TRBV11-2
CDR3 protein: CASSSGLDQYF
CDR3 DNA: TGTGCCAGCAGCTCTGGACTAGACCAGTACTTC

D gene: .
J gene: TRBJ2-1
clone size: .
V gene: TRBV6-5
CDR3 protein: CASSLQTGYNEQFF
CDR3 DNA: TGTGCCAGCAGCCTTCAGACTGGGTACAATGAGCAGTTCTTC

D gene: .
J gene: TRBJ2-7
clone size: once
V gene: TRBV6-2/TRBV6-3
CDR3 protein: CASSSPGKDYEQYF
CDR3 DNA: TGTGCCAGCAGTAGCCCGGGAAAGGACTACGAGCAGTACTTC

D gene: .
J gene: TRBJ1-1
clone size: .
V gene: TRBV19
CDR3 protein: CASSIDRLNTEAFF
CDR3 DNA: TGTGCCAGTAGTATCGACAGGTTGAACACTGAAGCTTTCTTT

D gene: .
J gene: TRBJ2-5
clone size: .
V gene: TRBV27
CDR3 protein: CASSPRRGEQETQYF
CDR3 DNA: TGTGCCAGCAGTCCCCGACGCGGGGAGCAAGAGACCCAGTACTTC

D gene: .
J gene: TRBJ1-6
clone size: medium-sized
V gene: TRBV28
CDR3 protein: CASSLREDSYNSPLHF
CDR3 DNA: TGTGCCAGCAGTTTACGGGAAGACTCCTATAATTCACCCCTCCACTTT

D gene: .
J gene: TRBJ1-5
clone size: .
V gene: TRBV11-2
CDR3 protein: CASSQTGSPTQHF
CDR3 DNA: TGTGCCAGCAGCCAAACGGGGTCCCCGACCCAGCATTTT

D gene: TRBD1
J gene: TRBJ1-2
clone size: .
V gene: TRBV28
CDR3 protein: CASSLRTGQGRDGYTF
CDR3 DNA: TGTGCCAGCAGTTTAAGGACCGGACAGGGGAGGGATGGCTACACCTTC

D gene: TRBD1
J gene: TRBJ2-1
clone size: .
V gene: TRBV7-2
CDR3 protein: CASSLAGGNEQFF
CDR3 DNA: TGTGCCAGCAGCTTGGCAGGGGGAAATGAGCAGTTCTTC

D gene: .
J gene: TRBJ1-2
clone size: .
V gene: TRBV21-1
CDR3 protein: CASSNRSHPDRPNYGYTF
CDR3 DNA: TGTGCCAGCAGCAATCGTTCACACCCGGACAGACCTAACTATGGCTACACCTTC

D gene: TRBD2
J gene: TRBJ2-5
clone size: .
V gene: TRBV24-1
CDR3 protein: CATSTSGRETQYF
CDR3 DNA: TGTGCCACCAGTACTAGCGGGCGGGAGACCCAGTACTTC

D gene: .
J gene: TRBJ2-3
clone size: .
V gene: TRBV7-2
CDR3 protein: CASSPSFSTDTQYF
CDR3 DNA: TGTGCCAGCAGCCCTTCCTTTAGCACAGATACGCAGTATTTT